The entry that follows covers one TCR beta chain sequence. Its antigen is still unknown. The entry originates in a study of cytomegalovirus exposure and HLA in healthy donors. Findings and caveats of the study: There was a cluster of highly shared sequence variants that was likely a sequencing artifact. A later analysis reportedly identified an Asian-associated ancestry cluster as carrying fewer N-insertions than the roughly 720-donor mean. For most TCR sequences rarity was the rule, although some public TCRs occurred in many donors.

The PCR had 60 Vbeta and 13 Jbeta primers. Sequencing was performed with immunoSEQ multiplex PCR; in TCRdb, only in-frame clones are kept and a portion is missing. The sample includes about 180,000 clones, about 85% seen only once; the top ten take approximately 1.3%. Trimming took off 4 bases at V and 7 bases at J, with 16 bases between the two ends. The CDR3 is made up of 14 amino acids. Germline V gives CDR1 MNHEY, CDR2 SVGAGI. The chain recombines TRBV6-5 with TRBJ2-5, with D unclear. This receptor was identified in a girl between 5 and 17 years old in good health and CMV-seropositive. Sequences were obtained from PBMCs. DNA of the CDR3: TGTGCCAGCAGTTTGCACTTCACCTCTGGGACCCAGTACTTC. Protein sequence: CASSLHFTSGTQYF.